The next 8 T cell receptor beta chains were all read from a single sample in a study of T cell repertoires in cytomegalovirus infection. TCRdb used MiXCR to reprocess the reads, holding one entry per CDR3 protein. This sample has under 200,000 distinct CDR3 sequences; roughly 30% occur once, and the top ten carry 30% to 35%. The sequencing sample was made of PBMCs. These receptors all stem from a human donor in good health (CMV status not recorded). Some clones in this sample may be carry-over from other donors' samples.

The V and J genes are TRBV6-5 and TRBJ2-7; 7 bases agree with TRBD1. Germline CDR1 is MNHEY and CDR2 is SVGAGI. Unmatched junction bases numbered 2, after V lost 0 bases and J lost 3 bases. There are 14 residues in the CDR3. The CDR3: CASSYSAGGYEQYF. CDR3 coding DNA: TGTGCCAGCAGTTACTCGGCAGGGGGCTACGAGCAGTACTTC.

The chain is built from TRBV6-5 and TRBJ2-5; the D is unclear. CDR1 and CDR2 from the germline V gene are MNHEY and SVGAGI. Trimming took off 0 bases at V and 1 base at J, with 9 bases between the two ends. The CDR3 totals 15 residues. This CDR3 is CASSYSRSSQETQYF. In nucleotides, the CDR3 is TGTGCCAGCAGTTACTCTCGCTCCAGCCAAGAGACCCAGTACTTC.

This clonotype was seen at least ten times. The chain has TRBV7-3 and TRBJ1-1, with D hard to call. Germline lookup yields CDR1 SGHTA and CDR2 FQGTGA. The CDR3 loop spans 12 amino acids. V lost 2 bases to trimming and J lost 2 bases, with 3 bases between them. The CDR3 here is CASSLSNTEAFF. DNA of the CDR3: TGTGCCAGCAGCTTATCCAACACTGAAGCTTTCTTT.

With respect to this clonotype: A single base separates this from a much larger clone, so it may be a read error. The rearrangement links TRBV7-2 to TRBJ2-7, with a weak D call TRBD1 (5 bases). The CDR3 consists of 15 residues. CDR1 and CDR2 from the germline V gene are SGHTA and FQGNSA. CDR3 in amino acids: CPSSLGPPGIHEQYF. The CDR3 DNA reads TGTCCCAGCAGCTTAGGGCCCCCAGGGATCCACGAGCAGTACTTC.

The chain joins TRBV12-5 to TRBJ1-4, with TRBD1 as a possible D gene (6 bases). Per the germline V gene, CDR1 is LGHNT and CDR2 is FRNRAP. The CDR3 runs 14 residues. Between the trimmed V and J ends, which lost 6 bases and 5 bases, there was a span of 13 bases. As DNA, the CDR3 is TGTGCTAGTGGGTTCCAGGGGAGAAATGAAAAACTGTTTTTT. As protein: CASGFQGRNEKLFF.

The chain is built from TRBV20-1 and TRBJ1-5; perhaps TRBD1 as D (5 bases). The CDR3 totals 14 residues. Germline lookup yields CDR1 DFQATT and CDR2 SNEGSKA (reference sequence). V lost 6 bases to trimming and J lost 0 bases, with 12 bases between them. The CDR3 DNA reads TGCAGTGCAGATGACCAGGGTAGCAATCAGCCCCAGCATTTT. This gives the protein CSADDQGSNQPQHF.

J is TRBJ2-3 and V is TRBV12-3 or TRBV12-4, with TRBD2 identical over 7 bases. This CDR3 is 16 amino acids long. Trimming removed 5 bases from V and 3 bases from J; junction bases left unmatched: 11. The CDR3 is CASSPPGSGVTDTQYF. The CDR3 nucleotides read TGTGCCAGCAGTCCCCCGGGCAGCGGGGTGACAGATACGCAGTATTTT.

The chain uses TRBV7-2 and TRBJ1-1; a weak D match, TRBD1 (5 bases). Germline CDR1 is SGHTA and CDR2 is FQGNSA. The ends were cut back, 5 bases at V and 4 bases at J, with 17 bases in the middle. The CDR3 extends over 15 amino acids. For the CDR3, the DNA is TGTGCCAGCAGCCCAAACACCGGGGGGATCACTGAAGCTTTCTTT. It translates to CASSPNTGGITEAFF.